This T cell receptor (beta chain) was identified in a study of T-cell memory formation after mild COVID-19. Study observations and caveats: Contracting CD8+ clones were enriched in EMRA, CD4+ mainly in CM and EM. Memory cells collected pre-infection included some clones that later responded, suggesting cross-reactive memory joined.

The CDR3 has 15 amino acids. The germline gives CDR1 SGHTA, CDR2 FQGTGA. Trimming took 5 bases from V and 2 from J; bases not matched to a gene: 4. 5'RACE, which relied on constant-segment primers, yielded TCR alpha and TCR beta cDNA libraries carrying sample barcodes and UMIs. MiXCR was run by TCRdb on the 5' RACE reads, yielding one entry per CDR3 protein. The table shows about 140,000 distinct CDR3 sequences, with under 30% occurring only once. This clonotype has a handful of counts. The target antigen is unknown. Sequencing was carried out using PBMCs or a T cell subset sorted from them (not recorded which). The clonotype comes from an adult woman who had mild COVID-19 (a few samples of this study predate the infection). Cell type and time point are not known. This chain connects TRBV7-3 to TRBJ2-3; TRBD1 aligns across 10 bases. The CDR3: CASSPRQGATDTQYF. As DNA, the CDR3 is TGTGCCAGCAGCCCCAGACAGGGGGCCACAGATACGCAGTATTTT.